The present T cell receptor (beta chain) was sequenced within a study of CD8 T cells in seronegative destructive rheumatoid arthritis (dated by TCRdb to 2018 to 2021). In terms of the full investigation: Seven of the eight CND-RA patients were receiving biological drugs at sampling. The study compared peripheral CD8+ TCRbeta repertoires from patients with CCP-negative destructive rheumatoid arthritis (CND-RA) against repertoires from newly diagnosed seropositive RA, seronegative RA and healthy controls. Rather than undergoing new sequencing, the seropositive RA, seronegative RA and healthy control comparison cohorts were drawn from an earlier published TCRbeta dataset. The paper's findings and limits, for the study overall: Across the 120,000 or so clonotypes tested, no public clonotype enrichment was retained after Benjamini-Hochberg correction. In the absence of diagnostic samples, TCR repertoire differences may be partly attributable to poor disease control over the years rather than being present at onset. Compared with controls and other RA subtypes, CND-RA repertoires contained more CMV-reactive and fewer influenza A-reactive CD8+ TCRbeta sequences. After adjusting for age, CND-RA patients appeared to have less diverse, more clonal CD8+ TCRbeta repertoires than other RA subtypes. A distinct set of enriched public clonotypes appeared to be carried by CND-RA patients, and this finding was interpreted by the authors as support for a separate disease subset. The study acknowledged the small size of the CND-RA cohort as a limitation.

CND-RA patients were negative for the clinical CCP2 antibody test, and joint destruction progressed despite active therapy. All CND-RA patients were characterized by typical joint destruction in wrists and ankles and by failure of conventional anti-rheumatic therapy. Instead of being sampled at diagnosis, CND-RA patients were sampled after long disease histories, which in several cases spanned decades. About 50 millilitres of EDTA-anticoagulated peripheral blood were drawn from each patient. Ficoll-Paque PLUS density gradient separation was used to isolate peripheral blood mononuclear cells. AutoMACS magnetic bead positive selection was used to isolate CD8+ cells from fresh or cryopreserved PBMCs, and flow cytometry was used to check purity. Genomic DNA was extracted using Nucleospin Tissue or Tissue XS kits and then quantified on a Qubit 2.0 fluorometer. TCRbeta sequencing used genomic DNA from CD8+ cells, following the manufacturer's instructions. TCRbeta sequencing used the immunoSEQ assay and was run at a genomics technology centre in Finland. In the paper's pipeline: Clonotype tables produced by the immunoSEQ preprocessing pipeline were converted into VDJtools format, and non-productive clonotypes were filtered out. Samples with fewer than 10,000 reads were excluded, the remaining samples were subsampled to 10,000 reads, and six of eight CND-RA samples were retained. Shannon-Wiener, Simpson and clonality indices were calculated with the VDJtools CalcDiversityStats function on data subsampled to 10,000 reads. To infer antigen specificity, non-singleton TCRbeta clonotypes were hard-matched against VDJdb, with no mismatches permitted. CDR3 sequences that differed by one amino acid (Hamming distance 1) were grouped together into clusters with potentially shared antigen targets. Group enrichment of public clonotypes was tested with one-sided Fisher's exact tests after groups were resampled to six samples, with the procedure repeated ten times. The immuneACCESS repertoire file appears here via TCRdb, limited to in-frame rearrangements. These files lack a portion of the clones; in checked studies, under half of the deficit traces to unresolved V genes, and the cause of the others is not known. That table is the source of V, J and clone size, and D and trimming were worked out from the DNA. This sample has 10,000 to 15,000 clones in its table, and less than 90% of those were observed once. Approximately 26% of the sample comes from the top ten.

From cysteine to phenylalanine, the CDR3 is 18 amino acids long. CDR3 DNA only is kept here, 54 bases in frame from base 1. Looking up the germline V gene (reference sequence) yields CDR1 SGHNT and CDR2 YYREEE. At the junction V is shortened by 4 bases and J by 1 base; bases outside the gene matches: 7. This clone is a singleton in its sample. Its recognized antigen is unknown. Base qualities are missing; no much larger clone stands one base away. The source of this sequence is a woman aged 30 to 49 with seronegative destructive rheumatoid arthritis. The chain uses TRBV5-4 and TRBJ2-3; 15 of the junction bases match TRBD2. Sequenced input: CD8+ T cells from blood. The DNA is as follows: TGTGCCAGCAGCCATGGACTAGCGGGGGGGAGACGCACAGATACGCAGTATTTT. It translates as CASSHGLAGGRRTDTQYF.